This T cell receptor (beta chain) was sequenced during a study of blood T cell repertoires in COVID-19. Overall study context: Both acute and convalescent COVID-19 samples were obtained from the United States, Italy and Spain.

The data were produced by immunoSEQ multiplex PCR, yet TCRdb's version contains in-frame clones alone and is incomplete. The data contain around 240,000 clones, 70% to 90% of them singletons. CDR3 length: 19 amino acids. The germline V gene has CDR1 SGHTS and CDR2 YDEGEE. Trimming took 4 bases from V and 5 from J; bases not matched to a gene: 15. This clone was recorded once. Enrollees, about 18 to 90 years old, lived in about two dozen US areas. The source of this sequence is a woman between 45 and 65 years old who had recovered from COVID-19. The rearrangement links TRBV5-8 to TRBJ1-4; 12 bases are a match to TRBD1. The sample taken for sequencing was PBMCs or T cells enriched from blood (not recorded which). For the CDR3, the DNA is TGTGCCAGCAGCAGACACAGCACGGGACAGGGGGCCCGGAATGAAAAACTGTTTTTT. This gives the protein CASSRHSTGQGARNEKLFF.